The clone carrying this T cell receptor (beta chain) was seen a handful of times. Its specificity is unknown. Germline CDR1 reads DFQATT; CDR2 reads SNEGSKA (reference sequence). This CDR3 contains 15 residues. V gave up 0 bases and J gave up 0 bases, with 9 bases separating them. TCRdb used MiXCR to reprocess the RT-PCR reads, holding one entry per CDR3 protein. The data contain about 310,000 distinct CDR3 sequences, 22% of them singletons. The data were obtained in a study of response to subunit inactivated influenza vaccine. Broader study findings: With each seasonal influenza vaccination, the authors suggested, few new T cells are recruited.

This specimen was PBMCs from blood, taken less than 22 months after vaccination. The rearrangement joins TRBV20-1 to TRBJ2-4; no clear D. The TCR sequence derives from a man aged 45-69 years who received an inactivated influenza vaccine. The CDR3 DNA reads TGCAGTGCTAGAGATTACACTCTAGCCAAAAACATTCAGTACTTC. As protein: CSARDYTLAKNIQYF.